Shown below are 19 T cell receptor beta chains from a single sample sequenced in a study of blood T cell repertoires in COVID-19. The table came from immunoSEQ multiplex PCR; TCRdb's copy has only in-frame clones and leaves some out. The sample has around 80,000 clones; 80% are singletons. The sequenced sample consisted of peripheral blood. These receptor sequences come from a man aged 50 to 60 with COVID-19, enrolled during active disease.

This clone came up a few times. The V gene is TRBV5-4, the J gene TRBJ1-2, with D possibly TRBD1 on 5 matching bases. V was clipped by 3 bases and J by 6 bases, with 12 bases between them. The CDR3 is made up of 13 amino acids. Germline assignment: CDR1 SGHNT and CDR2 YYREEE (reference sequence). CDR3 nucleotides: TGTGCCAGCAGCTCCCGGGGGGGACATGGCTACACCTTC. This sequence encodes CASSSRGGHGYTF. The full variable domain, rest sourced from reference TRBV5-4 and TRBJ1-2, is ETGVTQSPTHLIKTRGQQVTLRCSSQSGHNTVSWYQQALGQGPQFIFQYYREEENGRGNFPPRFSGLQFPNYSSELNVNALELDDSALYLCASSSRGGHGYTFGSGTRLTVV.

This chain's CDR3 is CASSDSGRGYNEQFF. In DNA form, the CDR3 reads TGTGCCAGTAGCGACAGCGGGCGGGGCTACAATGAGCAGTTCTTC. The rearrangement links TRBV19 to TRBJ2-1; the D gene is possibly TRBD2 (6 bases). Trimming shortened V by 6 bases and J by 3 bases, and 15 bases separated the two germline ends. CDR1 LNHDA and CDR2 SQIVND come from the germline V gene (reference sequence). This CDR3 has 15 amino acids.

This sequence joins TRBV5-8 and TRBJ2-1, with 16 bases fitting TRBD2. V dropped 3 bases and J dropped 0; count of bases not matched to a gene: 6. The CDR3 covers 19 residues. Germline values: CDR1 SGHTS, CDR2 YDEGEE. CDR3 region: CASSSLGLAGGSSYNEQFF. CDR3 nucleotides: TGTGCCAGCAGCTCCCTGGGACTAGCGGGAGGGAGCTCCTACAATGAGCAGTTCTTC.

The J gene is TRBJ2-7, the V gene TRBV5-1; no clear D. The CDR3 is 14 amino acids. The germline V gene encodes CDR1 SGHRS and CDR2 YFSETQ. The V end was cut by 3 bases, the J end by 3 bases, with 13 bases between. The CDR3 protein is CASSSTTAIYEQYF. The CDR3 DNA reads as TGCGCCAGCAGCTCCACCACTGCCATCTACGAGCAGTACTTC.

Written as DNA, the CDR3 is TGTGCCACCAGCGGCGGGGGGGTCCCTACGCAGTATTTT. It yields the protein CATSGGGVPTQYF. The rearrangement links TRBV24-1 to TRBJ2-3; 9 bases align to TRBD2. With 7 bases clipped from V and 8 bases from J, the junction kept 6 bases outside the gene matches. The germline V gene has CDR1 KGHDR and CDR2 SFDVKD. The CDR3 length is 13 residues.

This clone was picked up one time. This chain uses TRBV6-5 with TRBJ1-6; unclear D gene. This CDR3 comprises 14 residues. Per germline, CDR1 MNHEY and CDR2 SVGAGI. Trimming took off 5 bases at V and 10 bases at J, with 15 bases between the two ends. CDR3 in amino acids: CASSRVVGGSPLHF. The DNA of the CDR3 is TGTGCCAGCAGTCGGGTGGTCGGTGGCTCACCCCTCCACTTT.

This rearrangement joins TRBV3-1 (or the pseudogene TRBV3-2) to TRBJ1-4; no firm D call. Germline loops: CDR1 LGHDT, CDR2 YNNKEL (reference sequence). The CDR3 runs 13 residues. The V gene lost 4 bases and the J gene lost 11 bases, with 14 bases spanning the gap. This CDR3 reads CASSPPPPGKLFF. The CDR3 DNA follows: TGTGCCAGCAGCCCGCCCCCTCCGGGGAAACTGTTTTTT.

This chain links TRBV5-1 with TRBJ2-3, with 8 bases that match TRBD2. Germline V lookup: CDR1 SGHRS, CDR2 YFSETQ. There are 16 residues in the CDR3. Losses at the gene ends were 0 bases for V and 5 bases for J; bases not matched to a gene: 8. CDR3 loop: CASSLAGREGLDTQYF. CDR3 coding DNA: TGCGCCAGCAGCTTGGCCGGACGGGAGGGCCTAGATACGCAGTATTTT.

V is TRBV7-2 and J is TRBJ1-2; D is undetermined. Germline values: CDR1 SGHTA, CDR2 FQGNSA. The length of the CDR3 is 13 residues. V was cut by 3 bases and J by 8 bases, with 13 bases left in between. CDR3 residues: CASSFLGLDGYTF. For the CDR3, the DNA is TGTGCCAGCAGCTTTTTAGGACTGGACGGCTACACCTTC. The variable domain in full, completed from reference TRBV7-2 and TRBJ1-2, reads GAGVSQSPSNKVTEKGKDVELRCDPISGHTALYWYRQSLGQGLEFLIYFQGNSAPDKSGLPSDRFSAERTGGSVSTLTIQRTQQEDSAVYLCASSFLGLDGYTFGSGTRLTVV.

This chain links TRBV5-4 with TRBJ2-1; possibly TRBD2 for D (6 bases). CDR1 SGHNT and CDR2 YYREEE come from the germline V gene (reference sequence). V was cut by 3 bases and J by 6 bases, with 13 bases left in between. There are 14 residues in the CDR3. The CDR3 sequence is CASSSELASNEQFF. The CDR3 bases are TGTGCCAGCAGCTCGGAACTAGCCTCCAATGAGCAGTTCTTC.

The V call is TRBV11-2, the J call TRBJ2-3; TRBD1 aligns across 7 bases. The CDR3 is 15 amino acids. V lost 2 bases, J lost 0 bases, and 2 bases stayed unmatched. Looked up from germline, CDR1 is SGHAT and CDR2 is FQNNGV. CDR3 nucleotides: TGTGCCAGCAGCTTACAGGGACAGAGCACAGATACGCAGTATTTT. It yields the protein CASSLQGQSTDTQYF.

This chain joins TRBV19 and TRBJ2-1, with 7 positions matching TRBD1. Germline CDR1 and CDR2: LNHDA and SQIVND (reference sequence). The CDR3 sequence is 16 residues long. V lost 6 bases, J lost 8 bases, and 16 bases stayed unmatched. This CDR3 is CASSNDRVGGQDEQFF. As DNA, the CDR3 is TGTGCCAGTAGCAACGACAGGGTGGGTGGTCAGGATGAGCAGTTCTTC.

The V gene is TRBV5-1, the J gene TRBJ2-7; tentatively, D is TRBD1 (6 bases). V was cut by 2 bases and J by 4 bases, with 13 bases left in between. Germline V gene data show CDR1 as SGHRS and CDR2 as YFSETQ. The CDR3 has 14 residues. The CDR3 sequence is CASSFRQAPYEQYF. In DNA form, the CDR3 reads TGCGCCAGCAGCTTTCGACAGGCGCCGTACGAGCAGTACTTC.

CDR3 DNA: TGTGCCAGCAGCAAGAGGGACACCAATAATTCACCCCTCCACTTT. It specifies CASSKRDTNNSPLHF. The V and J genes are TRBV2 and TRBJ1-6; TRBD1 is a possible D gene (6 bases). Germline-derived CDR1 and CDR2 are SNHLY and FYNNEI. V lost 6 bases and J lost 5, with 14 bases in between. This CDR3 is 15 amino acids long.

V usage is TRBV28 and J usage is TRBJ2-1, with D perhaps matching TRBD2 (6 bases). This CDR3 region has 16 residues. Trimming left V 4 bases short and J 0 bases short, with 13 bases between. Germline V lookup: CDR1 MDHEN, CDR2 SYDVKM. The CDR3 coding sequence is TGTGCCAGCAGTTCCCTAGACGGGAGCTCCTACAATGAGCAGTTCTTC. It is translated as CASSSLDGSSYNEQFF. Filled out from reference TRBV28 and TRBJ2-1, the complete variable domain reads DVKVTQSSRYLVKRTGEKVFLECVQDMDHENMFWYRQDPGLGLRLIYFSYDVKMKEKGDIPEGYSVSREKKERFSLILESASTNQTSMYLCASSSLDGSSYNEQFFGPGTRLTVL.

CDR3 coding DNA: TGTGCCAGCAGCGTAGACCCAGGGGTTTTCGACACTGAAGCTTTCTTT. Its protein is CASSVDPGVFDTEAFF. The chain uses TRBV9 and TRBJ1-1; D might be TRBD1 (6 bases). V was trimmed by 0 bases and J by 3 bases, leaving 15 bases between them. The CDR3 sequence is 16 residues long. CDR1 and CDR2 (germline): SGDLS, YYNGEE.

The CDR3 region has the DNA TGTGCCACCAGTGATTTGACAGCCTACAATGAGCAGTTCTTC. Translating it yields CATSDLTAYNEQFF. The chain couples TRBV24-1 to TRBJ2-1; the D is unclear. Deletions cut 0 bases from V and 2 bases from J, with 4 bases between. Germline loops: CDR1 KGHDR, CDR2 SFDVKD. The CDR3 consists of 14 residues.

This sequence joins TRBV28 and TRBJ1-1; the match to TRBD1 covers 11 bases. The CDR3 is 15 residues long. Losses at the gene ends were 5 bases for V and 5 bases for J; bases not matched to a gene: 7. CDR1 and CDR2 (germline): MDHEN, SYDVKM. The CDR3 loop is CASSRSGTGGTEAFF. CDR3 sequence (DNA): TGTGCCAGCAGTCGAAGTGGGACAGGGGGAACTGAAGCTTTCTTT. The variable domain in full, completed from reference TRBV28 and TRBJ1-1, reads DVKVTQSSRYLVKRTGEKVFLECVQDMDHENMFWYRQDPGLGLRLIYFSYDVKMKEKGDIPEGYSVSREKKERFSLILESASTNQTSMYLCASSRSGTGGTEAFFGQGTRLTVV.

The CDR3 nucleotides read TGTGCCAGCAGTTCATCCACCAGGGGGCTACTTGGCTACACCTTC. Protein product: CASSSSTRGLLGYTF. J is TRBJ1-2 and V is TRBV28; 8 nucleotides line up with TRBD1. CDR1 is MDHEN, CDR2 SYDVKM, per germline. The V segment lost 4 bases and the J segment 7 bases; nucleotides outside the gene matches: 11. The CDR3 length is 15 residues.